This T cell receptor beta chain was obtained from a study of Graves' ophthalmopathy and Graves' hyperthyroidism. Only a few counts were recorded for this clonotype. The CDR3 sequence is 14 residues long. Germline CDR1 DFQATT, CDR2 SNEGSKA (reference sequence). Trimming removed 3 bases from V and 3 bases from J, with 15 bases in between. Patients were left out if they had other autoimmune diseases, uncontrolled infections, pregnancy or lactation. As the template, RNA transcripts were used to amplify TCR beta CDR3 regions. Second-round multiplex PCR followed a first-round RT-PCR using HTBI primers. In TCRdb, the multiplex PCR reads were re-called with MiXCR into one record per CDR3 protein. Seen here are about 550,000 distinct CDR3 sequences, just under 40% observed once, and the top ten hold about 4.6%.

The clonotype was recovered from an adult man with Graves' hyperthyroidism. The chain is built from TRBV20-1 and TRBJ2-7; D may be TRBD2 (7 bases). Sequencing input: peripheral blood or thyroid tissue (not recorded which). CDR3 DNA sequence: TGCAGTGCTAGCGGGGGGCATATAAACTACGAGCAGTACTTC. This gives the protein CSASGGHINYEQYF.